The 15 T cell receptor beta chains reported below all come from one sample, sequenced in a study of T-cell memory formation after mild COVID-19. Using its own MiXCR run on the 5' RACE reads, TCRdb lists one record per CDR3 protein. This table has approximately 480,000 distinct CDR3 sequences, approximately 18% appearing once. Sequencing used PBMCs or a T cell subset sorted from them (not recorded which). The origin of the receptors is an adult woman who had mild COVID-19 (a few samples of this study predate the infection). Cell type and time point are not known.

In its sample, this clonotype was seen many times. The chain recombines TRBV12-3 or TRBV12-4 with TRBJ2-5; tentatively, D is TRBD2 (6 bases). The CDR3 contains 14 residues. With 6 bases removed from V and 5 bases from J, the gap between germline ends came to 16 bases. The CDR3 loop reads CASSLTGREETQYF. The CDR3 coding sequence is TGTGCCAGCAGCCTTACGGGCCGGGAGGAGACCCAGTACTTC.

This clonotype was counted many times. This chain joins TRBV5-6 and TRBJ2-2, with unresolved D. The V end lost 6 bases, the J end lost 4 bases, and 13 bases lay between the germline ends. The CDR3 is 14 amino acids. Germline-derived CDR1 and CDR2 are SGHDT and YYEEEE. CDR3 protein: CASTLQRFTGELFF. The DNA for the CDR3 is TGTGCCAGCACCCTCCAACGGTTCACCGGGGAGCTGTTTTTT. The variable domain in full, with the rest retrieved from reference TRBV5-6 and TRBJ2-2, is DAGVTQSPTHLIKTRGQQVTLRCSPKSGHDTVSWYQQALGQGPQFIFQYYEEEERQRGNFPDRFSGHQFPNYSSELNVNALLLGDSALYLCASTLQRFTGELFFGEGSRLTVL.

This clonotype was detected many times. The V and J genes are TRBV20-1 and TRBJ1-1; D unresolved. The V gene lost 0 bases and the J gene lost 6 bases, with 8 bases spanning the gap. Looked up from germline, CDR1 is DFQATT and CDR2 is SNEGSKA (reference sequence). This CDR3 is 12 amino acids long. The CDR3 sequence: CSARDLGAEAFF. The CDR3 bases are TGCAGTGCTAGAGATCTGGGCGCTGAAGCTTTCTTT.

This clonotype was counted only a few times. The genes are TRBV7-6 and TRBJ1-5, with TRBD1 matching 12 bases. Trimming removed 5 bases from V and 0 bases from J; junction bases left unmatched: 14. Germline values: CDR1 SGHVS, CDR2 FNYEAQ. This CDR3 has 20 amino acids. For the CDR3, the DNA is TGTGCCAGCAGCCCTCAACGCGGGACAGGGGGCTTTGGTAGCAATCAGCCCCAGCATTTT. Translated: CASSPQRGTGGFGSNQPQHF.

The V call is TRBV6-5, the J call TRBJ2-7; perhaps TRBD2 as D (6 bases). Per the germline V gene, CDR1 is MNHEY and CDR2 is SVGAGI. The CDR3 sequence is 16 residues long. The V gene lost 2 bases and the J gene lost 1 base, with 15 bases spanning the gap. The CDR3 is CASSYVGGRRSYEQYF. The CDR3 nucleotides are TGTGCCAGCAGTTACGTAGGAGGGCGCCGGTCCTACGAGCAGTACTTC.

The rearrangement joins TRBV5-1 to TRBJ2-5; D is undetermined. CDR3 size: 13 residues. Germline V CDR1 and CDR2: SGHRS, YFSETQ. V gave up 0 bases and J gave up 6 bases, with 9 bases separating them. The CDR3 sequence is CASSLDYAQTQYF. The CDR3, as DNA: TGCGCCAGCAGCTTGGACTACGCGCAGACCCAGTACTTC.

V and J are TRBV3-1 and TRBJ2-7; D unresolved. V lost 4 bases to trimming and J lost 2 bases, with 9 bases between them. This CDR3 has 13 residues. The V gene's germline CDR1 is LGHDT and CDR2 YNNKEL (reference sequence). The CDR3 DNA reads TGTGCCAGCAGCCGCTCATGGACCTACGAGCAGTACTTC. It codes for CASSRSWTYEQYF.

This clonotype was found a few times. This chain joins TRBV7-2 and TRBJ2-7; D is unclear. Germline V gene data show CDR1 as SGHTA and CDR2 as FQGNSA. This CDR3 comprises 17 residues. Trimming stripped 1 base from V and 2 bases from J, with 18 bases between. The DNA of the CDR3 is TGTGCCAGCAGCTTAGGCCCCCTCCTTTCCCAGACCTACGAGCAGTACTTC. It codes for CASSLGPLLSQTYEQYF.

This clonotype was counted only a few times. The chain combines TRBV10-3 with TRBJ2-7; D remains unclear. In germline, CDR1 is ENHRY, CDR2 SYGVKD. The CDR3 totals 14 residues. V lost 0 bases and J lost 1, with 7 bases in between. The CDR3 loop is CAISESRESYEQYF. The CDR3 nucleotides read TGTGCCATCAGTGAGTCTAGGGAATCCTACGAGCAGTACTTC.

This clonotype was observed a handful of times. The rearrangement links TRBV6-5 to TRBJ2-7, with 8 nucleotides matching TRBD1. With V trimmed by 8 bases and J by 4 bases, 7 bases remained unmatched. Per the germline V gene, CDR1 is MNHEY and CDR2 is SVGAGI. This CDR3 contains 13 residues. CDR3 loop: CASSQGANYEQYF. The CDR3 bases are TGTGCCAGCTCTCAGGGGGCGAATTACGAGCAGTACTTC.

This clonotype was observed a few times. The chain links TRBV4-2 to TRBJ1-2, with D unclear. V was cut by 1 base and J by 0 bases, with 12 bases left in between. In germline, CDR1 is LGHNA, CDR2 YNFKEQ. The CDR3 has 16 residues. The CDR3 spells CASSQGYELANYGYTF. In DNA form, the CDR3 reads TGTGCCAGCAGCCAAGGTTATGAGCTAGCTAACTATGGCTACACCTTC.

The table lists this clonotype with a few counts. This chain joins TRBV7-9 and TRBJ2-3; D perhaps matches TRBD1 (6 bases). Germline assignment: CDR1 SEHNR and CDR2 FQNEAQ (reference sequence). Trimming took 5 bases from V and 0 from J, leaving 18 bases between them. CDR3 size: 17 residues. The CDR3 coding sequence is TGTGCCAGCAGCCCCCCCAGGGGAGACAGTAGCACAGATACGCAGTATTTT. Its protein product is CASSPPRGDSSTDTQYF.

This clonotype occurred a few times. The J gene is TRBJ2-1, the V gene TRBV7-9; D remains ambiguous. V was clipped by 8 bases and J by 9 bases, with 14 bases between them. Germline-derived CDR1 and CDR2 are SEHNR and FQNEAQ (reference sequence). This CDR3 spans 12 amino acids. The CDR3 DNA reads as TGTGCCAGCCGTTACTCCGTGGGTGAGCAGTTCTTC. Protein product: CASRYSVGEQFF.

This sequence joins TRBV5-1 and TRBJ2-7, with 8 bases aligning to TRBD1. Trimming cost V 3 bases and J 4 bases; bases outside gene matches: 3. This CDR3 contains 13 residues. Germline CDR1 and CDR2: SGHRS and YFSETQ. The CDR3 region has the DNA TGCGCCAGCAGCTGGGACAGGAATTACGAGCAGTACTTC. As protein: CASSWDRNYEQYF. The full variable domain, with the rest looked up from reference TRBV5-1 and TRBJ2-7, is KAGVTQTPRYLIKTRGQQVTLSCSPISGHRSVSWYQQTPGQGLQFLFEYFSETQRNKGNFPGRFSGRQFSNSRSEMNVSTLELGDSALYLCASSWDRNYEQYFGPGTRLTVT.

The rearrangement uses TRBV7-9 and TRBJ2-6; no clear D gene. V lost 5 bases and J 0 bases, leaving 23 bases between the germline ends. The germline CDR1 and CDR2 sequences are SEHNR and FQNEAQ (reference sequence). This CDR3 contains 20 residues. CDR3 DNA: TGTGCCAGCAGCCCTAAGGCCGACATGGGCAAGCCCTCTGGGGCCAACGTCCTGACTTTC. Amino acids: CASSPKADMGKPSGANVLTF.